This T cell receptor beta chain was captured by sequencing in a study of tumor and adjacent non-tumor tissue in lung cancer. RNA was extracted from bulk tissue without any cell sorting. Donors were chemotherapy-naive, newly diagnosed lung cancer surgical patients in China, August–late 2014. Three rounds of nested PCR, following a modified ARM-PCR protocol, produced the TCRbeta library. TCRdb reprocessed the multiplex PCR reads with MiXCR, giving one entry per CDR3 protein. The repertoire holds some 84,000 distinct CDR3 sequences, with around 59% as singletons. Germline CDR1 and CDR2: SGHAT and FQNNGV. The CDR3 is 17 residues long. A remark on this clonotype: Its matching antigen is unknown. A junction boundary mismatches the germline segment, possibly from a read error.

Study-wide findings and caveats: TCR diversity was significantly greater in tumor than normal lung tissue.

The sequence was obtained from a man between 65 and 79 years old with non-small cell lung cancer. This sequence joins TRBV11-2 and TRBJ2-7; D is unclear. The source material was lung tumor tissue. CDR3 region: CASRLDLPLGRAYEQYF. DNA of the CDR3: TGTGCCAGCAGGTTAGACCTCCCCTTGGGAAGAGCCTACGAGCAGTACTTC.